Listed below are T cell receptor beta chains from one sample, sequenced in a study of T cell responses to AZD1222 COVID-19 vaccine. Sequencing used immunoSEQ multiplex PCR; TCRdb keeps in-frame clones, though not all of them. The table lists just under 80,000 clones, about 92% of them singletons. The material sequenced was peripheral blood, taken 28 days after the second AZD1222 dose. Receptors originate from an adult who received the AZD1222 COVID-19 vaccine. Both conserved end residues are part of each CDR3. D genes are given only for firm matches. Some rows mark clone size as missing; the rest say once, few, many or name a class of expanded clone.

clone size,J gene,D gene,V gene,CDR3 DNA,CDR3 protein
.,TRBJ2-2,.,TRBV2,TGTGCCAGCAGGGGGGGACTTAACACCGGGGAGCTGTTTTTT,CASRGGLNTGELFF
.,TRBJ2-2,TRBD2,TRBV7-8,TGTGCCAGCAGCCCCCCGGGACTAGCGGGACTCAGCACCGGGGAGCTGTTTTTT,CASSPPGLAGLSTGELFF
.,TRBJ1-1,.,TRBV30,TGTGCCTGGAGTGTCGGGGACACCAAGAACACTGAAGCTTTCTTT,CAWSVGDTKNTEAFF
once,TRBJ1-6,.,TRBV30,TGTGCCTGGAGTTCCGGGGTTAATTCACCCCTCCACTTT,CAWSSGVNSPLHF
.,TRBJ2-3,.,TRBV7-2,TGTGCCAGCAGCTTAGCCACAGGGCCACAAGATACGCAGTATTTT,CASSLATGPQDTQYF
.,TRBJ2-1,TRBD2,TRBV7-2,TGTGCCAGCAGCTTACTAGCGGGAATCACCTACAATGAGCAGTTCTTC,CASSLLAGITYNEQFF
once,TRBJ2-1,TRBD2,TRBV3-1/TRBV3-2,TGTGCCAGCAGCCAAGGGCTAGCGGGAGTTGAGCAGTTCTTC,CASSQGLAGVEQFF
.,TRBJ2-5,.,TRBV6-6,TGTGCCAGCACTCATACGGGCAGGGAAGAGACCCAGTACTTC,CASTHTGREETQYF
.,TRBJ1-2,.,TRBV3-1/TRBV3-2,TGTGCCAGCAGCCAAGACAGGCTGGGGGGCTACACCTTC,CASSQDRLGGYTF
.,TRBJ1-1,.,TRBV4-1,TGCGCCAGCAGCCAAGGCCCCGGGACGTTAATGAACACTGAAGCTTTCTTT,CASSQGPGTLMNTEAFF
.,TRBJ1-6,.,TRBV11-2,TGTGCCAGCAGCTTAGGGCAGGGAGCGAATTCACCCCTCCACTTT,CASSLGQGANSPLHF
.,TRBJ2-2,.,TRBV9,TGTGCCAGCAGCCCCCGACAGGAAACCGGGGAGCTGTTTTTT,CASSPRQETGELFF
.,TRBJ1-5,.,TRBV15,TGTGCCACCAGCAGAGATGCGATATCCCAGCCCCAGCATTTT,CATSRDAISQPQHF
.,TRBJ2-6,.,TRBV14,TGTGCCAGCAGCCAATTCCGGGGGACGGCCAACGTCCTGACTTTC,CASSQFRGTANVLTF
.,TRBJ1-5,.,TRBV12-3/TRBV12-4,TGTGCCAGCGCCCCTCGGGACCTACAGCCCCAGCATTTT,CASAPRDLQPQHF
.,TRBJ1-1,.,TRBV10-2,TGCGCCAGCACAGAGTACAGGGACACTGAAGCTTTCTTT,CASTEYRDTEAFF
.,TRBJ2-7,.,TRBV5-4,TGTGCCAGCAGCTCAAACTCCGAGCAGTACTTC,CASSSNSEQYF
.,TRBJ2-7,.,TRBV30,TGTGCCGCCACACCGGGACGCCGAGCCTACGAGCAGTACTTC,CAATPGRRAYEQYF
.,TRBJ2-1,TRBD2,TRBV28,TGTGCCAGCAGGAATAGCGGGAGGGCCGGTAATGAGCAGTTCTTC,CASRNSGRAGNEQFF
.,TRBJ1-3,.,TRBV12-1,TGTGCCAGCAGCATTGGGCCGGGGTCGAGCTCTGGAAACACCATATATTTT,CASSIGPGSSSGNTIYF
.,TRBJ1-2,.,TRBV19,TGTGCCAGTAAGAACGCTAACTATGGCTACACCTTC,CASKNANYGYTF
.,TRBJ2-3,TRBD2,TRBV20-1,TGCAGTGCTAGTTTTCTAGCGGGAGCAGATACGCAGTATTTT,CSASFLAGADTQYF
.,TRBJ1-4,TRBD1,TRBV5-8,TGTGCCAGCAGCTTGGGGGCGTCTTACGGACAGGGCGTTGAAAAACTGTTTTTT,CASSLGASYGQGVEKLFF
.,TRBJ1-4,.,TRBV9,TGTGCCAGCAGCGTAGATCCCCCCGGGACTCTTAATGAAAAACTGTTTTTT,CASSVDPPGTLNEKLFF
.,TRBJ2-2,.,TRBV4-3,TGCGCCAGCAGCCAAGTTGAAGGGAAGCCCGGGGAGCTGTTTTTT,CASSQVEGKPGELFF
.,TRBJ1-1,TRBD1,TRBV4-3,TGCGCCAGCAGCCGAGGACAGGGGGCGCCGAACACTGAAGCTTTCTTT,CASSRGQGAPNTEAFF
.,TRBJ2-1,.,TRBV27,TGTGCCAGCAGTTTTACCGCCATCAGTGGGGTGCAGTTCTTC,CASSFTAISGVQFF
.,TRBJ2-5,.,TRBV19,TGTGCCAGTAGTATGGGGGGAAGAGAGACCCAGTACTTC,CASSMGGRETQYF
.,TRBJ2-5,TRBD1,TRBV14,TGTGCCAGCAGCCGGACAGGGGCCGGGGAGACCCAGTACTTC,CASSRTGAGETQYF
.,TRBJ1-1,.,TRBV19,TGTGCCAGTAGTTTTCTACAGGGAAAGGGAACTGAAGCTTTCTTT,CASSFLQGKGTEAFF
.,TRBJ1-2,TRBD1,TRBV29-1,TGCAGCGTTGGACAGGGAAGGAATTGGGATGGCTACACCTTC,CSVGQGRNWDGYTF
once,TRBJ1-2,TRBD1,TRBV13,TGTGCCAGCAGCTTAGAGACAGGGGCGGGTCTCGGCTATGGCTACACCTTC,CASSLETGAGLGYGYTF
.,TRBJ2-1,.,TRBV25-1,TGTGCCAGCAGTGGCTTTCGCTCCTACAATGAGCAGTTCTTC,CASSGFRSYNEQFF
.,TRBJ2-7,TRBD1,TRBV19,TGTGCCAGTAGTATAAGCGGACAGGGGATGGAGCAGTACTTC,CASSISGQGMEQYF
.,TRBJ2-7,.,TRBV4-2,TGTGCCAGCAGCCAAGAGGAAGGGACTTCCTCCTACGAGCAGTACTTC,CASSQEEGTSSYEQYF
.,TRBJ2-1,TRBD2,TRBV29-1,TGCAGCGTCGGGACTAGCGGGAGGTTTGAGCAGTTCTTC,CSVGTSGRFEQFF
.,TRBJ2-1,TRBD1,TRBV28,TGTGCCAGCAGTCCCGGGACAGGGGGGGATAGCTCCTACAATGAGCAGTTCTTC,CASSPGTGGDSSYNEQFF
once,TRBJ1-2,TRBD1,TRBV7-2,TGTGCCAGCAGCCTCGGCGGGACAGGGGGGAACTATGGCTACACCTTC,CASSLGGTGGNYGYTF
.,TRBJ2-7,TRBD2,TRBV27,TGTGCCAGCAGTCCCGGGACCGGTCTAGCGGGAGGTATCTACGAGCAGTACTTC,CASSPGTGLAGGIYEQYF
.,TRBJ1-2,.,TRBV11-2,TGTGCCAGCAGCTTAGTGGATGTAGGGAACTATGGCTACACCTTC,CASSLVDVGNYGYTF
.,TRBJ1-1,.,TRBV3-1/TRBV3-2,TGTGCCAGCAGCCAAGCTCACAGACCTAACACTGAAGCTTTCTTT,CASSQAHRPNTEAFF
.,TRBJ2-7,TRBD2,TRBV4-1,TGCGCCAGCAGCCACCCATTTATCGGGGGGGACTCCTACGAGCAGTACTTC,CASSHPFIGGDSYEQYF